The 4 T cell receptor beta chains presented below share a single source sample, sequenced in a study of T-cell reconstitution after alpha-beta-depleted transplantation in children. Unique molecular identifiers were incorporated during preparation of the TCRbeta library. From the PCR reads, TCRdb called clonotypes with MiXCR, one entry per CDR3 protein. The profile covers roughly 400,000 distinct CDR3 sequences, with over 20% appearing a single time and over 3.5% taken by the ten largest. This specimen was PBMCs from the stem cell graft donor, taken from the stem cell graft. The receptors come from a human donor who donated a stem cell graft to a child with acute myeloid leukemia.

The table lists this clonotype with many counts. This chain connects TRBV10-3 to TRBJ2-1, with TRBD1 matching over 12 bases. The CDR3 runs to 14 residues. Trimming took 4 bases from V and 7 from J; bases not matched to a gene: 2. Germline CDR1 is ENHRY and CDR2 is SYGVKD. The chain's CDR3 is CAISGDRGQNEQFF. The CDR3 nucleotides read TGTGCCATCAGTGGGGACAGGGGGCAAAATGAGCAGTTCTTC.

This sequence joins TRBV5-1 and TRBJ2-5, with 9 positions matching TRBD2. With 0 bases clipped from V and 2 bases from J, the junction kept 5 bases outside the gene matches. Germline V gives CDR1 SGHRS, CDR2 YFSETQ. This CDR3 comprises 16 residues. The CDR3 bases are TGCGCCAGCAGCTTGGGATCCCTAGCGGGGCAAGAGACCCAGTACTTC. It yields the protein CASSLGSLAGQETQYF.

This clonotype has only a few counts. J is TRBJ1-2 and V is TRBV12-3 or TRBV12-4, with D uncertain. V was clipped by 3 bases and J by 4 bases, with 9 bases between them. The CDR3 loop spans 13 amino acids. As DNA, the CDR3 is TGTGCCAGCAGTTTTGGAATCTCCTATGGCTACACCTTC. Its protein product is CASSFGISYGYTF.

This clonotype has just one count. This chain uses TRBV25-1 with TRBJ1-2, with D perhaps matching TRBD1 (5 bases). Trimming stripped 7 bases from V and 6 bases from J, with 12 bases between. This CDR3 contains 12 residues. Germline CDR1 is MGHDK and CDR2 is SYGVNS. The CDR3 region is CASTPGTNGYTF. In nucleotides, the CDR3 is TGTGCCAGCACTCCCGGGACGAATGGCTACACCTTC.